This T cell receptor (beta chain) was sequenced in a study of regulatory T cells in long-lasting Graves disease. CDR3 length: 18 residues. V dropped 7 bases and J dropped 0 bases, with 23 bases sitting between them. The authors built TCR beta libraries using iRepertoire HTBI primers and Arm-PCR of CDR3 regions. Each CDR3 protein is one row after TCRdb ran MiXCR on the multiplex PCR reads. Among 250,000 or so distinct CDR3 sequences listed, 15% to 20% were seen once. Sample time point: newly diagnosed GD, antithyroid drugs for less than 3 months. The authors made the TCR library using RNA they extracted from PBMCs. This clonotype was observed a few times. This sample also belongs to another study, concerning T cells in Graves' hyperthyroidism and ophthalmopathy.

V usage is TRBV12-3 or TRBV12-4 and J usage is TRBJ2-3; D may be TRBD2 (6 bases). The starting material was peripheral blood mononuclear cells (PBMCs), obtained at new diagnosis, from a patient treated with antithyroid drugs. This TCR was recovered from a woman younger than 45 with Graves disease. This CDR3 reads CASTDSGVGLHSTDTQYF. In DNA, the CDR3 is TGTGCCAGCACCGACTCGGGGGTCGGACTCCATAGCACAGATACGCAGTATTTT.